These 19 T cell receptor beta chains came from one sample sequenced in a study of tumor and adjacent non-tumor tissue in lung cancer listed by TCRdb under 2018. RNA was isolated from bulk unsorted tissue, and RNA quality was assessed with a NanoDrop ND-1000 and an Agilent 2100. Distant non-tumor tissue taken more than 3 cm from the tumor edge was used as the normal lung sample. Receptors were amplified or captured by multiplex PCR. TCRdb shows the sequencer as Illumina HiSeq 2500. TCRbeta libraries were constructed through three rounds of nested PCR with primers (Table S4) according to protocols modified from ARM-PCR. Using fastp at Q25 and MiXCR, TCRdb reprocessed the public reads and kept productive beta chains. Each entry is one CDR3 protein sequence, shown with its most common DNA and genes. This sample lists tens of thousands of distinct CDR3 sequences; 74% were detected once. The ten largest make up more than 20% of the sample.

The sequencing sample was made of distant non-tumor lung tissue. The receptors were gathered from a woman in her fifties or sixties with non-small cell lung cancer.

This clonotype was seen a single time. The rearrangement uses TRBV6-1 and TRBJ2-7; the D gene is possibly TRBD1 (6 bases). V was shortened by 6 bases and J by 4 bases, with 19 bases between the two germline ends. The CDR3 is 15 amino acids. Looked up from germline, CDR1 is MNHNS and CDR2 is SASEGT. The CDR3 region is CASSRWTDPSYEQYF. In DNA, the CDR3 is TGTGCCAGCAGCCGATGGACAGATCCTTCATACGAGCAGTACTTC.

The table lists this clonotype with a count of one. As the CDR3 is not closed by the conserved phenylalanine or tryptophan, this likely results from a read error. The DNA is left out, because the CDR3 cannot be placed on it with certainty; the CDR3 is given as TCRdb lists it. The gene calls are TRBV5-4 and TRBJ2-2. The CDR3 is 16 residues long, ends included. CDR1 and CDR2 from the germline V gene are SGHNT and YYREEE (reference sequence). CDR3: CASSTGSDRLSGERFL.

As for this clonotype: The conserved final phenylalanine or tryptophan is absent from the CDR3, which likely points to a read error. This chain connects TRBV6-2 or TRBV6-3 to TRBJ1-1; D ambiguous. Per the germline V gene, CDR1 is MNHEY and CDR2 is SVGEGT. The CDR3 sequence is 16 residues long. CDR3 DNA: TGTGCCACCAGTTCTAACCCTCTCTGGGAAGTCACTGAAGCTTTCATT. This translates into CATSSNPLWEVTEAFI.

Judged by abundance, this clonotype is medium-sized. The chain carries TRBV11-1 and TRBJ1-2; 7 nucleotides match TRBD1. The CDR3 is made up of 14 amino acids. The germline V gene encodes CDR1 SGHAT and CDR2 FQDESV (reference sequence). V was clipped by 5 bases and J by 2 bases; unmatched bases: 5. DNA for the CDR3: TGTGCCAGCAGCCCGTCGGGACAGAACTATGGCTACACCTTC. Translated: CASSPSGQNYGYTF.

Points on this clonotype: This sequence may be a read error, since a much larger clone differs from it by one base. The CDR3 is CASSSIQTEAFF. CDR3 in DNA: TGTGCCAGCAGTTCTATCCAGACTGAAGCTTTCTTT. The chain recombines TRBV28 with TRBJ1-1, with D uncertain. CDR3 length: 12 amino acids. Trimming shortened V by 4 bases and J by 5 bases, and 8 bases separated the two germline ends. Germline CDR1 and CDR2: MDHEN and SYDVKM.

This clonotype has more than one count but fewer than ten. This may arise from a read error, as a much more abundant clone is one base away. This chain uses TRBV4-3 with TRBJ2-1; D is unresolved. This CDR3 comprises 17 residues. Germline V gives CDR1 LGHNA, CDR2 YSLEER. V lost 4 bases to trimming and J lost 0 bases, with 16 bases between them. The CDR3 DNA follows: TGCGCCAGCAGCCGAACTGTATCCTGGAGCTCCTACAATGAGCAGTTCTTC. This codes for CASSRTVSWSSYNEQFF.

With regard to this clonotype: Sequence at one end of the junction differs from germline and may be a read error. The chain recombines TRBV4-2 with TRBJ1-2; no definite D call. This CDR3 is built from 15 residues. The V gene's germline CDR1 is LGHNA and CDR2 YNFKEQ. The CDR3 coding sequence is TGTCCCAGCAGCCAGGACGGGATCTCTAACTATGGGTACACCTTC. Protein sequence: CPSSQDGISNYGYTF.

Concerning this clonotype itself: One base away lies a much larger clone, so this may be a sequencing read error. This chain joins TRBV5-1 and TRBJ2-7, with 7 positions matching TRBD1. The CDR3 runs to 14 residues. V shed 6 bases, J shed 1 base, and the junction held 7 bases outside the gene matches. Germline V gives CDR1 SGHRS, CDR2 YFSETQ. CDR3 loop: CASIFGTVSYEQYF. The CDR3 DNA is TGCGCCAGCATCTTCGGGACAGTTTCCTACGAGCAGTACTTC.

As for this clonotype: A read error may produce the germline difference seen at one junction end. The chain is built from TRBV11-3 and TRBJ2-2; tentatively, D is TRBD1 (5 bases). From germline, CDR1 is SGHNT and CDR2 YENEEA. CDR3 length: 15 residues. The CDR3 region is CVSSPTWTMGGELFF. The CDR3 region has the DNA TGTGTCAGCAGCCCCACCTGGACAATGGGCGGGGAGCTGTTTTTT.

Comments on this clonotype: The junction does not match germline at one end; this may be a read error. The rearrangement uses TRBV4-3 and TRBJ2-6; a weak D match, TRBD1 (5 bases). Germline lookup yields CDR1 LGHNA and CDR2 YSLEER. This CDR3 contains 15 residues. The CDR3 reads CASSQVTAGTNVLTF. CDR3 bases: TGCGCCAGCAGCCAAGTGACAGCTGGGACCAACGTCCTGACTTTC.

This clonotype showed up just once. A read error may explain this, as a much larger clone is one base away. The CDR3 carries no conserved terminal phenylalanine or tryptophan, so it likely arises from a read error. The V call is TRBV28, the J call TRBJ2-7; a weak D match, TRBD1 (5 bases). This CDR3 spans 14 amino acids. From germline, CDR1 is MDHEN and CDR2 SYDVKM. Trimming removed 5 bases at V and 0 bases at J, with 11 bases between. The CDR3 here is CASSPTGYSYEQYS. CDR3 bases: TGTGCCAGCAGTCCCACAGGTTACTCCTACGAGCAGTACTCC.

V usage is TRBV7-2 and J usage is TRBJ2-1; 7 bases are a match to TRBD1. The CDR3 extends over 12 amino acids. Germline V lookup: CDR1 SGHTA, CDR2 FQGNSA. V dropped 5 bases and J dropped 9; count of bases not matched to a gene: 4. The CDR3 coding sequence is TGTGCCAGCAGCCGGGACAGTATTGAGCAGTTCTTC. Encoded protein: CASSRDSIEQFF. The variable domain in full, with the rest retrieved from reference TRBV7-2 and TRBJ2-1, is GAGVSQSPSNKVTEKGKDVELRCDPISGHTALYWYRQSLGQGLEFLIYFQGNSAPDKSGLPSDRFSAERTGGSVSTLTIQRTQQEDSAVYLCASSRDSIEQFFGPGTRLTVL.

In the case of this clonotype: A read error may explain this, as a much larger clone is one base away. CDR3 loop: CSASEAGFRIETQYF. The CDR3 region has the DNA TGCAGTGCCAGTGAAGCGGGATTTAGGATAGAGACCCAGTACTTC. This chain links TRBV20-1 with TRBJ2-5, with TRBD2 matching over 7 bases. The germline gives CDR1 DFQATT, CDR2 SNEGSKA (reference sequence). J was trimmed by 4 bases and V by 6 bases; bases with no gene match: 14. CDR3 length: 15 amino acids.

As concerns this clonotype: Sequence at one end of the junction differs from germline and may be a read error. The chain joins TRBV11-2 to TRBJ2-1; D might be TRBD1 (7 bases). Germline assignment: CDR1 SGHAT and CDR2 FQNNGV. The CDR3 runs 16 residues. The CDR3 loop reads CASSFAATRGHNGQFF. CDR3 DNA sequence: TGTGCCAGCAGCTTTGCCGCGACTAGGGGGCACAATGGGCAGTTCTTC.

Note on this clonotype: Without the conserved terminal phenylalanine or tryptophan, this CDR3 likely stems from a read error. The J gene is TRBJ2-1, the V gene TRBV20-1; D may be TRBD2 (5 bases). The CDR3 sequence is 11 residues long. Germline V gives CDR1 DFQATT, CDR2 SNEGSKA (reference sequence). Trimming took 8 bases from V and 6 from J, leaving 11 bases between them. The CDR3 loop reads CSQTNGNEQFL. The CDR3 bases are TGCAGTCAGACTAACGGCAATGAGCAGTTCTTA.

In its sample, this clonotype is medium-sized. V is TRBV5-4 and J is TRBJ2-2; TRBD1 matches at 7 bases. There are 16 residues in the CDR3. Unmatched junction bases numbered 13, after V lost 4 bases and J lost 7 bases. Germline V lookup: CDR1 SGHNT, CDR2 YYREEE (reference sequence). The chain's CDR3 is CASSPGSDRLSGELFF. The CDR3 coding sequence is TGTGCCAGCAGCCCGGGTTCGGACAGGTTAAGCGGGGAGCTGTTTTTT.

The rearrangement joins TRBV29-1 to TRBJ2-1, with unresolved D. The CDR3 length is 12 residues. V gave up 8 bases and J gave up 9 bases, with 17 bases separating them. CDR1 SQVTM and CDR2 ANQGSEA come from the germline V gene. As DNA, the CDR3 is TGCAGCATTGGCCACATGACGGGTGAGCAGTTCTTC. The encoded protein is CSIGHMTGEQFF.

The chain is built from TRBV20-1 and TRBJ1-5; 7 bases fit TRBD1. The germline gives CDR1 DFQATT, CDR2 SNEGSKA (reference sequence). The CDR3 consists of 16 residues. The V and J ends lost 8 bases and 5 bases, in that order; junction bases with no gene match: 18. CDR3 region: CSTTNSRGQQDQPQHF. The CDR3 DNA follows: TGCAGTACTACCAACTCTCGGGGACAGCAGGATCAGCCCCAGCATTTT.

Turning to this clonotype: It is likely a read error, because the conserved phenylalanine at the end of the CDR3 is missing. The genes are TRBV6-2 or TRBV6-3 and TRBJ1-1, with a possible D match to TRBD1 (5 bases). CDR1 is MNHEY, CDR2 SVGEGT, per germline. The CDR3 spans 14 residues. The V end lost 5 bases, the J end lost 4 bases, and 14 bases lay between the germline ends. CDR3 nucleotides: TGTGCCAGCAGTCATGGCCGGGGCAGCACTGAAGCTTTCTGT. It specifies CASSHGRGSTEAFC.